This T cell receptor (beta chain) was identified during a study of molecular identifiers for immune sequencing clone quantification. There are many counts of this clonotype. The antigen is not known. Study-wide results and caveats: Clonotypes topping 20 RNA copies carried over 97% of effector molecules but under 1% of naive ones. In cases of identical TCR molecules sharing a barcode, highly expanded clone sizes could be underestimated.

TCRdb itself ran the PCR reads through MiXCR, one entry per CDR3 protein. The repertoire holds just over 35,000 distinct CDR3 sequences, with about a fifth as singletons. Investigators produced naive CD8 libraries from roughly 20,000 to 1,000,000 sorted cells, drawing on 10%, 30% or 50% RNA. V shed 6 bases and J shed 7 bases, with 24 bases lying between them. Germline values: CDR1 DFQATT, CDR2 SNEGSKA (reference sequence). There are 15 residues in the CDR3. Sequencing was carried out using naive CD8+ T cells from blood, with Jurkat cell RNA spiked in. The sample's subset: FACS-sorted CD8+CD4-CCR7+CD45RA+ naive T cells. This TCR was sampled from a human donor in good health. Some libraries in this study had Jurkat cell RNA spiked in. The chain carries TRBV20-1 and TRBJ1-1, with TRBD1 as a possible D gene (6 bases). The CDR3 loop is CSAIEPGGQTIEAFF. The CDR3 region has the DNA TGCAGTGCAATAGAACCGGGTGGACAGACTATTGAAGCTTTCTTT.